The 19 T cell receptor beta chains listed next were all sequenced from one sample in a study of T cells in tuberculosis. The method was immunoSEQ multiplex PCR; TCRdb's version includes in-frame clones alone and lacks a portion of them. Among around 45,000 clones listed, less than 95% were seen once. What was sequenced was PBMCs. Receptors were obtained from a donor aged 10 to 29 with latent tuberculosis or without tuberculosis infection. Some clones in this sample may be carry-over from other donors' samples.

CDR3 sequence reads: CASSHTRDRGTYNEQFF. CDR3 nucleotide sequence: TGCGCCAGCAGCCATACCAGGGACAGGGGCACCTACAATGAGCAGTTCTTC. The genes are TRBV4-1 and TRBJ2-1, with 10 positions matching TRBD1. CDR1 is MGHRA, CDR2 YSYEKL, per germline. V dropped 3 bases and J dropped 2; count of bases not matched to a gene: 7. The CDR3 covers 17 residues.

The chain combines TRBV4-3 with TRBJ2-3; no firm D call. The CDR3 has 15 amino acids. Germline V gives CDR1 LGHNA, CDR2 YSLEER. Trimming shortened V by 2 bases and J by 3 bases, and 12 bases separated the two germline ends. The CDR3 region is CASSQSSSMTDTQYF. The CDR3 coding sequence is TGCGCCAGCAGCCAAAGTTCGAGTATGACAGATACGCAGTATTTT.

The CDR3, as DNA: TGTGCCAGCAGCTTCAAGCGGGAGCCCTCCTACGAGCAGTACTTC. Translated: CASSFKREPSYEQYF. The genes are TRBV5-6 and TRBJ2-7; 8 bases are shared with TRBD2. From germline, CDR1 is SGHDT and CDR2 YYEEEE. V lost 2 bases and J lost 0; bases outside the gene matches: 4. The CDR3 consists of 15 residues.

This clone was picked up a small number of times. The V call is TRBV4-2, the J call TRBJ2-6; tentatively, D is TRBD1 (5 bases). V was clipped by 0 bases and J by 0 bases, with 6 bases between them. This CDR3 region has 16 residues. Germline V gene data show CDR1 as LGHNA and CDR2 as YNFKEQ. CDR3: CASSQEDNSGANVLTF. Here the CDR3 DNA reads TGTGCCAGCAGCCAAGAGGACAACTCTGGGGCCAACGTCCTGACTTTC.

This chain connects TRBV4-1 to TRBJ1-2; D is perhaps TRBD1 (5 bases). The CDR3 covers 15 residues. The germline gives CDR1 MGHRA, CDR2 YSYEKL. V dropped 4 bases and J dropped 0 bases, with 12 bases sitting between them. CDR3 protein: CASSLRGASNYGYTF. CDR3 bases: TGCGCCAGCAGCCTTCGCGGGGCGTCTAACTATGGCTACACCTTC.

The chain links TRBV4-3 to TRBJ2-7, with D perhaps matching TRBD2 (5 bases). V was clipped by 0 bases and J by 2 bases, with 17 bases between them. Germline CDR1 is LGHNA and CDR2 is YSLEER. This CDR3 region has 17 residues. This CDR3 reads CASSQDRVEVEPYEQYF. In nucleotides, the CDR3 is TGCGCCAGCAGCCAAGATCGGGTGGAGGTAGAACCCTACGAGCAGTACTTC.

This sequence joins TRBV9 and TRBJ1-3, with D perhaps matching TRBD1 (5 bases). The CDR3 has 15 residues. Germline CDR1 and CDR2: SGDLS and YYNGEE. V was cut by 0 bases and J by 6 bases, with 13 bases left in between. The CDR3 bases are TGTGCCAGCAGCGTAGATAGCTCAGGGATAAACACCATATATTTT. It is translated as CASSVDSSGINTIYF.

The chain is built from TRBV6-1 and TRBJ2-7; the D gene is possibly TRBD1 (6 bases). Trimming left V 8 bases short and J 5 bases short, with 10 bases between. CDR1 is MNHNS and CDR2 is SASEGT in the germline V gene. The CDR3 consists of 11 residues. CDR3 in DNA: TGTGCCAGCTACCAGGGGAACGAGCAGTACTTC. Amino acid sequence: CASYQGNEQYF.

V gene TRBV5-6 combines with J gene TRBJ2-1; 8 nucleotides line up with TRBD1. Germline CDR1 reads SGHDT; CDR2 reads YYEEEE. Unmatched junction bases numbered 7, after V lost 2 bases and J lost 6 bases. The CDR3 loop spans 15 amino acids. The CDR3 DNA sequence: TGTGCCAGCAGCTTTCTTGGGACAGGAAGCAATGAGCAGTTCTTC. Translating gives CASSFLGTGSNEQFF.

This chain connects TRBV5-6 to TRBJ2-7; D is uncertain. Germline CDR1 is SGHDT and CDR2 is YYEEEE. The CDR3 runs 11 residues. V was trimmed by 4 bases and J by 2 bases, leaving 4 bases between them. The CDR3 protein is CASSRAYEQYF. CDR3 DNA: TGTGCCAGCAGCCGGGCCTACGAGCAGTACTTC.

The genes are TRBV19 and TRBJ2-7, with 7 nucleotides matching TRBD1. CDR1 and CDR2 (germline): LNHDA, SQIVND (reference sequence). Losses at the gene ends were 3 bases for V and 4 bases for J; bases not matched to a gene: 3. The CDR3 extends over 13 amino acids. CDR3 DNA sequence: TGTGCCAGTAGTATGTGGGACAGTTACGAGCAGTACTTC. It specifies CASSMWDSYEQYF.

The CDR3 sequence is CAWATGTGTDTQYF. The CDR3 DNA is TGTGCCTGGGCGACAGGGACGGGAACAGATACGCAGTATTTT. V is TRBV30 and J is TRBJ2-3; TRBD1 matches at 7 bases. The CDR3 consists of 14 residues. The V segment lost 5 bases and the J segment 3 bases; nucleotides outside the gene matches: 8. The germline gives CDR1 GTSNPN, CDR2 SVGIG (reference sequence).

The chain has TRBV29-1 and TRBJ2-7, with a tentative D call TRBD2 (5 bases). The ends were cut back, 5 bases at V and 1 base at J, with 15 bases in the middle. CDR3 length: 14 residues. Per the germline V gene, CDR1 is SQVTM and CDR2 is ANQGSEA. The CDR3 DNA follows: TGCAGCGTTAGAGAGGGAATCGATTCCTACGAGCAGTACTTC. Its translation is CSVREGIDSYEQYF.

This sequence joins TRBV15 and TRBJ1-2, with 7 bases identical to TRBD1. CDR1 is LNHNV and CDR2 is YYDKDF in the germline V gene (reference sequence). The CDR3 contains 17 residues. The V and J ends lost 4 bases and 1 base, in that order; junction bases with no gene match: 12. Here the CDR3 reads CATSTVGQIPINYGYTF. The CDR3 region has the DNA TGTGCCACCAGCACGGTGGGACAGATTCCCATTAACTATGGCTACACCTTC.

The CDR3 region is CASSDRGGSYEQYF. In nucleotides, the CDR3 is TGTGCCAGCAGTGACCGCGGGGGCTCCTACGAGCAGTACTTC. The rearrangement links TRBV27 to TRBJ2-7; 7 bases line up with TRBD2. The trim removed 5 bases at V and 0 bases at J, leaving 4 bases unmatched. CDR3 length: 14 amino acids. Germline V gene lookup returns CDR1 MNHEY and CDR2 SMNVEV (reference sequence).

J is TRBJ2-1 and V is TRBV7-2; 8 bases align to TRBD2. Per the germline V gene, CDR1 is SGHTA and CDR2 is FQGNSA. Trimming at V came to 2 bases and at J to 5 bases, leaving 8 bases not matched to a gene. This CDR3 comprises 16 residues. The CDR3 DNA follows: TGTGCCAGCAGCTTAAAGGGAACTAGCGGAGACAATGAGCAGTTCTTC. Translating gives CASSLKGTSGDNEQFF.

The rearrangement joins TRBV28 to TRBJ2-3, with 10 bases lining up with TRBD2. Germline CDR1 and CDR2: MDHEN and SYDVKM. This CDR3 has 16 amino acids. V shed 3 bases, J shed 7 bases, and the junction held 10 bases outside the gene matches. This CDR3 reads CASSFPSGGGRYTQYF. The CDR3 region has the DNA TGTGCCAGCAGTTTCCCTAGCGGGGGCGGTCGGTATACGCAGTATTTT.

V and J are TRBV28 and TRBJ2-5, with unresolved D. The germline V and J ends were trimmed by 3 bases and 2 bases, with 10 bases remaining between them. Germline V gives CDR1 MDHEN, CDR2 SYDVKM. CDR3 size: 14 residues. The CDR3 is CASSFVLPQETQYF. In DNA form, the CDR3 reads TGTGCCAGCAGTTTTGTACTACCTCAAGAGACCCAGTACTTC. The full variable domain, rest sourced from reference TRBV28 and TRBJ2-5, is DVKVTQSSRYLVKRTGEKVFLECVQDMDHENMFWYRQDPGLGLRLIYFSYDVKMKEKGDIPEGYSVSREKKERFSLILESASTNQTSMYLCASSFVLPQETQYFGPGTRLLVL.

The V and J genes are TRBV7-2 and TRBJ2-1; weak D call: TRBD2 (6 bases). Trimming took 1 base from V and 12 from J, leaving 22 bases between them. CDR1 is SGHTA, CDR2 FQGNSA, per germline. The CDR3 consists of 16 residues. For the CDR3, the DNA is TGTGCCAGCAGCTTAGTATCCCTAGCGTCTTTTTTAGGGCAGTTCTTC. Its protein is CASSLVSLASFLGQFF.